This T cell receptor beta chain came from a study of T-cell reconstitution after alpha-beta-depleted transplantation in children. Concerning this clonotype itself: A much larger clone sits a single nucleotide away, making a read error possible.

Germline-derived CDR1 and CDR2 are DFQATT and SNEGSKA (reference sequence). The CDR3 spans 14 residues. The V end was cut by 0 bases, the J end by 13 bases, with 19 bases between. Unique molecular identifiers featured in how the TCRbeta library was prepared. TCRdb reprocessed the PCR reads with MiXCR, giving one entry per CDR3 protein. The sample holds approximately 650,000 distinct CDR3 sequences, about 12% seen once. The sample was PBMCs, taken before TCRalphabeta/CD19-depleted stem cell transplant. V and J are TRBV20-1 and TRBJ2-1; TRBD2 might be the D (5 bases). The clonotype comes from a girl aged 2 to 9 with congenital amegakaryocytic thrombocytopenia, due to receive a stem cell transplant. The CDR3: CSARDGWTVEAQFF. The CDR3 region has the DNA TGCAGTGCTAGAGATGGTTGGACCGTGGAGGCACAGTTCTTC.